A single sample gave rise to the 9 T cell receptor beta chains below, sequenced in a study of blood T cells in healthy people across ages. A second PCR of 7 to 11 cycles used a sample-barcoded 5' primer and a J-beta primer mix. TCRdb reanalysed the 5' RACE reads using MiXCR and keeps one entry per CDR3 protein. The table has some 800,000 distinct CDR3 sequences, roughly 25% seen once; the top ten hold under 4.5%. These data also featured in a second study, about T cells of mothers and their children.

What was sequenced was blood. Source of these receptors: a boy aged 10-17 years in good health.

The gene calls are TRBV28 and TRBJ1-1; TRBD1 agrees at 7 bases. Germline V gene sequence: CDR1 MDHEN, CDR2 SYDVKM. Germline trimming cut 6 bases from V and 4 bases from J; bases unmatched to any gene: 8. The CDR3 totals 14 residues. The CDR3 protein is CASRPTGVRTEAFF. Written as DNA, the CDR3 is TGTGCCAGCAGGCCTACAGGGGTGCGCACTGAAGCTTTCTTT.

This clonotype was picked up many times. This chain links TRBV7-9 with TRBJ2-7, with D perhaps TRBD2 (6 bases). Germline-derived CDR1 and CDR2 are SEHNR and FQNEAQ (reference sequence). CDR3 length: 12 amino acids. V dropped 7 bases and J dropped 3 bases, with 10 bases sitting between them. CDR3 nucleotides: TGTGCCAGCAACAGCGGGTACTACGAGCAGTACTTC. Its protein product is CASNSGYYEQYF.

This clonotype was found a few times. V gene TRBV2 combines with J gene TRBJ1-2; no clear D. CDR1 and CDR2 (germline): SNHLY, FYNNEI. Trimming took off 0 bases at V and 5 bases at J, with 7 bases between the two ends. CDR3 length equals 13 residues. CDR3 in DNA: TGTGCCAGCAGTGAAGCGAGGCAGTATGGCTACACCTTC. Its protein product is CASSEARQYGYTF.

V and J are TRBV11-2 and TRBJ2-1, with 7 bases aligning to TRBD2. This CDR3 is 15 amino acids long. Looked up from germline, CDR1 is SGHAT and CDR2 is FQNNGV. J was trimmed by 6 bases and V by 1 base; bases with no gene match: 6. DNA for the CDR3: TGTGCCAGCAGCTTAGCGGCACTAGCGCCCAATGAGCAGTTCTTC. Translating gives CASSLAALAPNEQFF.

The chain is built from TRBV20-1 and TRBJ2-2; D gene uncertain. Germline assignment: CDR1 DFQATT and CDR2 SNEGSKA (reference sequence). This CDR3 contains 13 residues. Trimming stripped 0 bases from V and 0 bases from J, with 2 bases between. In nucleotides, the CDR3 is TGCAGTGCTAGAGATACGAACACCGGGGAGCTGTTTTTT. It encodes CSARDTNTGELFF.

Here the CDR3 reads CAIGRPQETQYF. The CDR3 nucleotides are TGTGCCATAGGGAGACCCCAAGAGACCCAGTACTTC. The chain uses TRBV6-5 and TRBJ2-5, with D perhaps matching TRBD2 (5 bases). The CDR3 has 12 amino acids. The V gene lost 10 bases and the J gene lost 1 base, with 10 bases spanning the gap. Looked up from germline, CDR1 is MNHEY and CDR2 is SVGAGI.

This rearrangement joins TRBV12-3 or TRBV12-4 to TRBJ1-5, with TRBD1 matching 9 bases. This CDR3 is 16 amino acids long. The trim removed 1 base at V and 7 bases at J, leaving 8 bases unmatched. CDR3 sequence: CASSLGDRVSQQPQHF. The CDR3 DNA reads TGTGCCAGCAGTTTAGGGGACAGGGTCTCCCAACAGCCCCAGCATTTT.

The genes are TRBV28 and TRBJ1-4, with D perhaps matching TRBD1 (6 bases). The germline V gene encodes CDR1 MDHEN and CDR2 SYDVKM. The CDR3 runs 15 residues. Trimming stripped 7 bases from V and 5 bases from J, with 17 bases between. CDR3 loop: CASIRGGTWNEKLFF. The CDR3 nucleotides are TGTGCCAGCATCCGCGGGGGGACATGGAATGAAAAACTGTTTTTT.

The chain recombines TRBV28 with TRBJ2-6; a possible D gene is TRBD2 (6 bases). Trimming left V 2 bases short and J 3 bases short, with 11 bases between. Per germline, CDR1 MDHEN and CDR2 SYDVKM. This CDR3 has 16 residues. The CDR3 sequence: CASSLGGGFGANVLTF. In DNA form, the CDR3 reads TGTGCCAGCAGTTTAGGTGGAGGGTTTGGGGCCAACGTCCTGACTTTC.